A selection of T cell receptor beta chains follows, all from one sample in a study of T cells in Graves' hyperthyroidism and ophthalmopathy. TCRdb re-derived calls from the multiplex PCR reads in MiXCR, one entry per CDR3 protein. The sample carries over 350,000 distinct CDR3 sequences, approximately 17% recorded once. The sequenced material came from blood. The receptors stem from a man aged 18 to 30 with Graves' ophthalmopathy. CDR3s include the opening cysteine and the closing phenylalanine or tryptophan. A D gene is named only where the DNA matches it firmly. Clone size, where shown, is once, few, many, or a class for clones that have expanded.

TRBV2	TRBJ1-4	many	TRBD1	CASSAGQATNEKLFF	TGTGCCAGCAGTGCTGGACAGGCAACTAATGAAAAACTGTTTTTT
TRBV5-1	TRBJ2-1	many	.	CASRRERGYNEQFF	TGCGCCAGCAGGAGAGAGAGGGGATACAATGAGCAGTTCTTC
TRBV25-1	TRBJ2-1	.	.	CASSVSRGPPSYNEQFF	TGTGCCAGCAGTGTCTCCAGGGGTCCCCCCTCCTACAATGAGCAGTTCTTC
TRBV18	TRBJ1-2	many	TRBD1	CASSPPGQGSYTF	TGTGCCAGCTCACCACCGGGACAGGGATCCTACACCTTC
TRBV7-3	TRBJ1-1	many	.	CASSSGPTVEAFF	TGTGCCAGCAGCTCCGGGCCGACAGTAGAAGCTTTCTTT
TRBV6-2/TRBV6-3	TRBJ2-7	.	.	CASSALGWGLNLGSYEQYF	TGTGCCAGCAGTGCCCTGGGATGGGGCCTCAACCTGGGCTCCTACGAGCAGTACTTC
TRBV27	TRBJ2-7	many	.	CASPPYEQYF	TGTGCCAGCCCTCCCTACGAGCAGTACTTC
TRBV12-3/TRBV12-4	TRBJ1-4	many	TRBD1	CASRDDRVGKLFF	TGTGCCAGCAGGGATGACAGGGTTGGAAAACTGTTTTTT
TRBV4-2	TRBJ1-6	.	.	CASSQGSGYYNSPLHF	TGTGCCAGCAGCCAAGGCTCGGGGTATTATAATTCACCCCTCCACTTT
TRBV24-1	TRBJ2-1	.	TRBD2	CATRDGLAGGRNEQFF	TGTGCCACCAGGGACGGCTTGGCGGGGGGTAGAAATGAGCAGTTCTTC
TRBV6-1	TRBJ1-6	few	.	CASRKTVNSPLHF	TGTGCCAGCAGGAAGACAGTAAATTCACCCCTCCACTTT
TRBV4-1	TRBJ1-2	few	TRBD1	CASSLGTGGSYTF	TGCGCCAGCAGCCTCGGGACAGGGGGGAGCTACACCTTC
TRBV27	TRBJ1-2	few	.	CATTGAGGYTF	TGTGCCACGACCGGGGCTGGTGGCTACACCTTC
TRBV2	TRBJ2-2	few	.	CASSEAGVTGELFF	TGTGCCAGCAGTGAAGCAGGGGTTACCGGGGAGCTGTTTTTT
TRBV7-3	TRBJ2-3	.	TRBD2	CASSETGTSGTTDTQYF	TGTGCCAGCAGCGAAACCGGGACTAGCGGGACCACAGATACGCAGTATTTT
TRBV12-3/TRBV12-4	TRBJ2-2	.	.	CASSFGRDTGELFF	TGTGCCAGCAGTTTCGGCAGGGACACCGGGGAGCTGTTTTTT
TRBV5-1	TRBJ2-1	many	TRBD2	CASSLGGGGVYNEQFF	TGCGCCAGCAGCTTGGGCGGCGGGGGAGTCTACAATGAGCAGTTCTTC
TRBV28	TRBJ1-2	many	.	CASSDGGAQGYTF	TGTGCCAGCTCGGACGGAGGTGCTCAAGGCTACACCTTC
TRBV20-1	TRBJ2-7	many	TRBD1	CSARVAGRQGEQYF	TGCAGTGCTAGAGTGGCCGGACGACAGGGGGAGCAGTACTTC
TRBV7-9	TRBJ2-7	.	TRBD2	CASSPAGGPGYEQYF	TGTGCCAGCAGCCCAGCGGGGGGGCCCGGCTACGAGCAGTACTTC
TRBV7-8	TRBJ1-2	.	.	CASSGDGVGYGYTF	TGTGCCAGCAGCGGAGATGGAGTGGGATATGGCTACACCTTC
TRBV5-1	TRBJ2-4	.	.	CASSKEGPTSLAKNIQYF	TGCGCCAGCAGCAAGGAAGGTCCTACTTCTCTAGCCAAAAACATTCAGTACTTC
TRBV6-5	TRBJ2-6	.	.	CASSTGHRDGIGGANVLTF	TGTGCCAGCAGTACGGGACACCGGGATGGAATTGGAGGGGCCAACGTCCTGACTTTC
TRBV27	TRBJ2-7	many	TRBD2	CASSPRGVSEQYF	TGTGCCAGCAGTCCCCGGGGGGTGAGCGAGCAGTACTTC
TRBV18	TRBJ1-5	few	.	CASSPLGTSNQPQHF	TGTGCCAGCTCACCGCTGGGGACTAGCAATCAGCCCCAGCATTTT
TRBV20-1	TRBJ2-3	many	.	CSARLAGWDTQYF	TGCAGTGCTAGGCTAGCTGGGTGGGATACGCAGTATTTT
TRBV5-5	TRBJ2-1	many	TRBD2	CASSLGGGLIHNEQFF	TGTGCCAGCAGCTTGGGGGGGGGACTAATACACAATGAGCAGTTCTTC
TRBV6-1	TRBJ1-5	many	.	CASQYTQGPGQPQHF	TGTGCCAGCCAATACACCCAGGGGCCGGGTCAGCCCCAGCATTTT
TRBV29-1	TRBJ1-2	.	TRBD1	CSVEGYGDRFYGYTF	TGCAGCGTTGAAGGATACGGGGACAGGTTCTATGGCTACACCTTC
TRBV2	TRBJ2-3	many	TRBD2	CASSPGTSPTDTQYF	TGTGCCAGCAGCCCCGGGACTAGCCCCACAGATACGCAGTATTTT
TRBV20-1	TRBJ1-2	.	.	CSARGWEGYTF	TGCAGTGCTAGAGGCTGGGAGGGCTACACCTTC
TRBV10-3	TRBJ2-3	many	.	CAISQSQGLGPDTQYF	TGTGCCATCAGCCAAAGCCAGGGGTTAGGCCCAGATACGCAGTATTTT